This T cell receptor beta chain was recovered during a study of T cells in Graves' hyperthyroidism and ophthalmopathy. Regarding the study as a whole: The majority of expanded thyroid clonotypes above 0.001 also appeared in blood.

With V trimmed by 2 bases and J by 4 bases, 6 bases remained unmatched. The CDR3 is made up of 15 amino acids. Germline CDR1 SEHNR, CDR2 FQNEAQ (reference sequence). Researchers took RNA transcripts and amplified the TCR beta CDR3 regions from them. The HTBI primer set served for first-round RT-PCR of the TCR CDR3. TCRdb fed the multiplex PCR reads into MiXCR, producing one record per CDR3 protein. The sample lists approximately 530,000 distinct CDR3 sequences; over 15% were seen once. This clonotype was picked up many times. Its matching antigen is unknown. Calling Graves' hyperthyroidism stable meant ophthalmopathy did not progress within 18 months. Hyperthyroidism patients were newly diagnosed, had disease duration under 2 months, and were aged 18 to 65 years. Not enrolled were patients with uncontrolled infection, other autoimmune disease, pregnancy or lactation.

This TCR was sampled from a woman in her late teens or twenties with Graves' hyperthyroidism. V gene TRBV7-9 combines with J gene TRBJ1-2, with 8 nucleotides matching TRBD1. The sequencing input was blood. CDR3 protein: CASSLIRTGSYGYTF. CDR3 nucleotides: TGTGCCAGCAGCTTAATTAGGACAGGGAGCTATGGCTACACCTTC.